This TCR beta chain was sequenced for a study of blood T cell repertoires in COVID-19. Profiled with immunoSEQ multiplex PCR; TCRdb holds only in-frame clones, not every one. The table includes roughly 100,000 clones, around 81% detected once. The V gene's germline CDR1 is KGHSH and CDR2 LQKENI. This CDR3 is built from 13 residues. V trimming: 4 bases; J trimming: 3 bases; junction bases outside the gene matches: 3. Source material: peripheral blood. The J gene is TRBJ2-7, the V gene TRBV18; 7 bases map to TRBD1. The receptor comes from an older man with acute or convalescent COVID-19. The CDR3 sequence: CASSRQGNYEQYF. CDR3 bases: TGTGCCAGCTCACGACAGGGAAACTACGAGCAGTACTTC.